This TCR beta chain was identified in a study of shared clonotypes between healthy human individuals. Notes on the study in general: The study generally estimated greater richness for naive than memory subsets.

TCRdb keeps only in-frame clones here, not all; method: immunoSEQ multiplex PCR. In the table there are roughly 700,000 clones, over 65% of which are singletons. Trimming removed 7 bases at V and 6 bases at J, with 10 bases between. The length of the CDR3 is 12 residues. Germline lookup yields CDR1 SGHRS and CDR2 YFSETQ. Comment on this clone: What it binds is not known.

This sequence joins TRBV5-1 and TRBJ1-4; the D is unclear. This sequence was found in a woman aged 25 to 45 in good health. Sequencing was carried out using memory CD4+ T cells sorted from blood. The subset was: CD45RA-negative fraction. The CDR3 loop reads CASQDEDEKLFF. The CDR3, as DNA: TGCGCCAGCCAGGACGAGGATGAAAAACTGTTTTTT.